These 12 T cell receptor beta chains share one sample of origin, sequenced in a study of T cells after posttransplantation cyclophosphamide. Cells defined as naive were viable CD3+CD4+ or CD3+CD8+ and CCR7+CD45RA+CD45RO-CD95-CD27+CD28+. Using immunoSEQ multiplex PCR, the repertoire was profiled, and TCRdb retains in-frame clones only, with some absent. Of about 30,000 clones listed, roughly 90% are singletons. Sequenced material: naive CD4+ T cells sorted from blood. Receptors were obtained from a man aged 25 to 40 in good health and a related stem cell transplant donor.

Concerning this clone: One junction end disagrees with the germline gene, perhaps due to a read error. The chain recombines TRBV5-6 with TRBJ1-2; D remains unclear. The CDR3 extends over 14 amino acids. Germline CDR1 is SGHDT and CDR2 is YYEEEE. The CDR3 reads CASSLVRNNYGYAF. CDR3 DNA: TGTGCCAGCAGCTTGGTCAGAAATAACTATGGCTACGCCTTC. Together with reference TRBV5-6 and TRBJ1-2, the CDR3 gives the full variable domain: DAGVTQSPTHLIKTRGQQVTLRCSPKSGHDTVSWYQQALGQGPQFIFQYYEEEERQRGNFPDRFSGHQFPNYSSELNVNALLLGDSALYLCASSLVRNNYGYAFGSGTRLTVV.

This clone was seen just once. The gene calls are TRBV19 and TRBJ2-5, with 11 nucleotides matching TRBD2. The CDR3 consists of 16 residues. The V segment lost 3 bases and the J segment 5 bases; nucleotides outside the gene matches: 8. CDR1 is LNHDA and CDR2 is SQIVND in the germline V gene (reference sequence). The DNA for the CDR3 is TGTGCCAGTAGTATCATCCCACTAGCGGGGGAGGAGACCCAGTACTTC. It encodes CASSIIPLAGEETQYF.

The chain recombines TRBV6-5 with TRBJ1-1, with a tentative D call TRBD1 (6 bases). The CDR3 sequence is 11 residues long. Germline V gives CDR1 MNHEY, CDR2 SVGAGI. Trimming took 6 bases from V and 6 from J, leaving 8 bases between them. Here the CDR3 reads CASSRGPEAFF. In nucleotides, the CDR3 is TGTGCCAGCAGCAGGGGTCCTGAAGCTTTCTTT.

This chain joins TRBV25-1 and TRBJ2-3, with 8 bases aligning to TRBD2. Germline CDR1 MGHDK, CDR2 SYGVNS. V lost 5 bases and J lost 4; bases outside the gene matches: 8. The CDR3 has 15 residues. The CDR3 sequence: CASSFLAGSADTQYF. Written as DNA, the CDR3 is TGTGCCAGCAGTTTCTTAGCGGGGAGTGCAGATACGCAGTATTTT.

The CDR3 coding sequence is TGTGCCAGCAGTTCTAAGACAGGACGGGGTAATGAAAAACTGTTTTTT. It specifies CASSSKTGRGNEKLFF. The chain employs TRBV28 and TRBJ1-4; possible D gene TRBD1, 6 bases. Germline-derived CDR1 and CDR2 are MDHEN and SYDVKM. The CDR3 loop spans 16 amino acids. Deletions cut 4 bases from V and 4 bases from J, with 16 bases between.

The chain joins TRBV9 to TRBJ2-5, with 7 bases fitting TRBD1. Germline values: CDR1 SGDLS, CDR2 YYNGEE. The trim removed 4 bases at V and 2 bases at J, leaving 5 bases unmatched. CDR3 length: 14 residues. The CDR3 DNA reads as TGTGCCAGCAGCCCTCGGACAGGACAAGAGACCCAGTACTTC. Protein sequence: CASSPRTGQETQYF.

V gene TRBV28 combines with J gene TRBJ1-2; D gene ambiguous. The germline V and J ends were trimmed by 3 bases and 3 bases, with 14 bases remaining between them. CDR1 and CDR2 from the germline V gene are MDHEN and SYDVKM. The CDR3 runs 15 residues. CDR3 region: CASSFGHSSDYGYTF. CDR3 sequence (DNA): TGTGCCAGCAGTTTCGGTCACAGCTCGGACTATGGCTACACCTTC.

The chain couples TRBV18 to TRBJ1-4, with D possibly TRBD1 on 6 matching bases. Germline CDR1 reads KGHSH; CDR2 reads LQKENI. Between the trimmed V and J ends, which lost 1 base and 8 bases, there was a span of 14 bases. The CDR3 is 15 amino acids. The chain's CDR3 is CASSPLHREGEKLFF. DNA of the CDR3: TGTGCCAGCTCACCACTCCACAGGGAAGGCGAAAAACTGTTTTTT. Based on the CDR3 plus reference TRBV18 and TRBJ1-4, the full variable domain is NAGVMQNPRHLVRRRGQEARLRCSPMKGHSHVYWYRQLPEEGLKFMVYLQKENIIDESGMPKERFSAEFPKEGPSILRIQQVVRGDSAAYFCASSPLHREGEKLFFGSGTQLSVL.

The rearrangement joins TRBV9 to TRBJ2-2; 9 bases fit TRBD2. The CDR3 is 15 amino acids. CDR1 is SGDLS, CDR2 YYNGEE, per germline. With V trimmed by 1 base and J by 5 bases, 3 bases remained unmatched. The CDR3 nucleotides are TGTGCCAGCAGCGTACGTCTAGCGGGGACCGGGGAGCTGTTTTTT. Translation: CASSVRLAGTGELFF.

The chain couples TRBV7-2 to TRBJ1-5, with D maybe TRBD1 (5 bases). V was pared by 1 base and J by 2 bases, with 9 bases between. This CDR3 has 15 residues. In germline, CDR1 is SGHTA, CDR2 FQGNSA. As DNA, the CDR3 is TGTGCCAGCAGCTTAGGGGGCAGGGGCAATCAGCCCCAGCATTTT. Amino acids: CASSLGGRGNQPQHF.

The J gene is TRBJ2-3, the V gene TRBV5-1; 8 nucleotides match TRBD2. Per germline, CDR1 SGHRS and CDR2 YFSETQ. The junction had 6 bases not matched to a gene; V was cut back by 2 bases and J by 4 bases. This CDR3 contains 15 residues. DNA of the CDR3: TGCGCCAGCAGCTTACTAGCGGCGGGGGCAGATACGCAGTATTTT. The encoded protein is CASSLLAAGADTQYF.

The chain couples TRBV19 to TRBJ1-6; TRBD1 matches at 8 bases. The CDR3 consists of 15 residues. V was pared by 5 bases and J by 7 bases, with 7 bases of the junction left unmatched. From germline, CDR1 is LNHDA and CDR2 SQIVND (reference sequence). CDR3 sequence: CASSPGQGYNSPLHF. CDR3 DNA: TGTGCCAGTAGTCCAGGACAGGGTTACAATTCACCCCTCCACTTT.